Given below is one TCR beta chain in context. Its antigen is undetermined. TCRdb's table, derived via immunoSEQ multiplex PCR, lists solely in-frame clones and lacks some. The sample records 30,000 or so clones, around 85% being singletons. This entry is derived from a study of OX40 agonist ivuxolimab in advanced cancers. As for the study in general: Enrolled patients in dose escalation had cancers that were hepatocellular carcinoma, melanoma, renal cell or head and neck cancer. Three patients had partial responses: one hepatocellular carcinoma, two cutaneous melanoma.

Study outcomes and limitations: The mean number of expanded clones was higher in CD8+ T cells than in CD4+. The 0.1-3.0 mg/kg partial responders had among the lowest clonal expansion.

Germline CDR1 and CDR2: MDHEN and SYDVKM. The length of the CDR3 is 13 residues. The TCR comes from an adult with an advanced solid tumor such as melanoma, head and neck, liver or kidney cancer. This sample comprised CD4+ or CD8+ T cells sorted from blood, obtained in a trial of the OX40 agonist ivuxolimab. This chain uses TRBV28 with TRBJ2-5; maybe TRBD1 (6 bases). Gene TRBJ2-7 matches the end of the DNA better, so the J call may be wrong. The CDR3 spells CASSLGTFYEQYF. As DNA, the CDR3 is TGTGCCAGCAGTTTAGGGACATTCTACGAGCAGTACTTC.